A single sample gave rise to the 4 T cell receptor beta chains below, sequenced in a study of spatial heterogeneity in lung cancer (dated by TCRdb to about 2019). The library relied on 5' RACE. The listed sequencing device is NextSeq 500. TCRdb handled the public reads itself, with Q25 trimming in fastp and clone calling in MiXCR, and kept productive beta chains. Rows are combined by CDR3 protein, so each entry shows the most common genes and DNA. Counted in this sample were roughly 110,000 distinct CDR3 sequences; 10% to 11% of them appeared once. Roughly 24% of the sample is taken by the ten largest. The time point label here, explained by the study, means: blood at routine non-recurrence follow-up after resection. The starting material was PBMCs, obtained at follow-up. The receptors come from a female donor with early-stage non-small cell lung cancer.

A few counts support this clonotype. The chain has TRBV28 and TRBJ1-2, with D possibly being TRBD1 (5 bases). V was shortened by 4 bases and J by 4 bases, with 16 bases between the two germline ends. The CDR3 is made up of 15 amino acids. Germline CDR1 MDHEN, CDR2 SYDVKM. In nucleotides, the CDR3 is TGTGCCAGCAGTTCGACAGAGCCTACCTTCTATGGCTACACCTTC. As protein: CASSSTEPTFYGYTF.

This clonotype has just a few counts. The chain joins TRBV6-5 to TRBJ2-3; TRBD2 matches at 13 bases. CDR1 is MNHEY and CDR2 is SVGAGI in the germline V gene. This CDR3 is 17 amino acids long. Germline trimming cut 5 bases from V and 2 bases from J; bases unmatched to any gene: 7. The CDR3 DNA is TGTGCCAGCAGTCCTCCGGGACTAGCGGGACCCACAGATACGCAGTATTTT. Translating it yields CASSPPGLAGPTDTQYF.

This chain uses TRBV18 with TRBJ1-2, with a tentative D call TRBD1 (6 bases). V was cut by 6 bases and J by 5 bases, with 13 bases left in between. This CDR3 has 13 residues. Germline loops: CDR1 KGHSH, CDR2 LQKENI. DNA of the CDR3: TGTGCCAGCTCGAACACCACAGGGTATGGCTACACCTTC. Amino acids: CASSNTTGYGYTF.

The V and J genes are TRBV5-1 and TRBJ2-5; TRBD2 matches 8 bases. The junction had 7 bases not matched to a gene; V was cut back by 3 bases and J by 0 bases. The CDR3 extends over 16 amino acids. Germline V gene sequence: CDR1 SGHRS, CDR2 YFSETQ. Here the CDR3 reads CASSWQGAGDQETQYF. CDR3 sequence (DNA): TGCGCCAGCAGCTGGCAGGGAGCGGGAGACCAAGAGACCCAGTACTTC.